A selection of T cell receptor beta chains follows, all from one sample in a study of T cells in Graves' hyperthyroidism and ophthalmopathy. MiXCR, applied by TCRdb to the multiplex PCR reads, yields one record per CDR3 protein. This table holds a few hundred thousand distinct CDR3 sequences, less than 20% found once. The sequenced material came from blood. These receptors came from a woman aged 25 to 39 with Graves' hyperthyroidism. The CDR3 runs from the conserved cysteine through the conserved F or W. The D gene is left open where the match is weak. Clone sizes are given selectively: once, few, many, or a class where the clone is expanded.

V	size	D	J	CDR3	DNA
TRBV4-1	few	-	TRBJ2-3	CASSQGLTYAGDTQYF	TGCGCCAGCAGCCAAGGACTCACTTACGCGGGAGATACGCAGTATTTT
TRBV6-1	few	-	TRBJ2-1	CASSEPGLYSEQFF	TGTGCCAGCAGTGAGCCCGGACTCTACTCAGAGCAGTTCTTC
TRBV6-2/TRBV6-3	-	TRBD1	TRBJ2-3	CASSFTGTGLADTQYF	TGTGCCAGCAGTTTCACCGGGACAGGGCTTGCAGATACGCAGTATTTT
TRBV3-1	-	TRBD2	TRBJ2-7	CASSRPGGSAYEQYF	TGTGCCAGCAGCCGACCGGGAGGTAGTGCCTACGAGCAGTACTTC
TRBV19	many	TRBD1	TRBJ1-1	CASTLLARTGRGPDAFF	TGTGCCAGTACTCTCTTGGCGCGGACAGGCCGGGGACCTGATGCTTTCTTT
TRBV3-1	-	-	TRBJ2-1	CASSQDGKDTSEQFF	TGTGCCAGCAGCCAAGATGGGAAAGATACGAGTGAGCAGTTCTTC
TRBV2	many	-	TRBJ2-7	CASMGQSTYEQYF	TGTGCCAGCATGGGACAATCAACCTACGAGCAGTACTTC
TRBV7-9	-	-	TRBJ1-4	CASSRGSGANEKLFF	TGTGCCAGCAGCAGAGGATCAGGGGCTAATGAAAAACTGTTTTTT
TRBV5-1	many	TRBD2	TRBJ2-2	CASSLLTSGKIGELFF	TGCGCCAGCAGCCTGCTGACTAGCGGGAAAATCGGGGAGCTGTTTTTT
TRBV11-2	many	-	TRBJ1-1	CASSLPTANTEAFF	TGTGCCAGCAGCTTACCGACAGCGAACACTGAAGCTTTCTTT
TRBV20-1	-	-	TRBJ2-3	CSARDSARTDTQYF	TGCAGTGCTAGGGACAGTGCCCGTACAGATACGCAGTATTTT
TRBV30	many	-	TRBJ1-2	CAWSRSGPRGYTF	TGTGCCTGGAGTCGATCCGGGCCTCGGGGCTACACCTTC
TRBV5-1	many	TRBD2	TRBJ2-3	CASSLAIAGDTDTQYF	TGCGCCAGCAGCTTGGCGATAGCGGGAGACACAGATACGCAGTATTTT
TRBV18	many	TRBD1	TRBJ2-7	CASSPPTGAYEQYF	TGTGCCAGCTCCCCCCCGACAGGGGCCTACGAGCAGTACTTC
TRBV30	many	-	TRBJ2-7	CAWSALVVQYF	TGTGCCTGGAGTGCCCTAGTTGTGCAGTACTTC
TRBV7-3	-	-	TRBJ2-2	CASSLSPPPGGTGELFF	TGTGCCAGCAGCTTAAGCCCCCCCCCCGGTGGCACCGGGGAGCTGTTTTTT
TRBV28	many	TRBD1	TRBJ1-5	CASSLTGGIGSNQPQHF	TGTGCCAGCAGTCTGACAGGGGGCATCGGTAGCAATCAGCCCCAGCATTTT
TRBV18	many	-	TRBJ2-7	CASSPVGRFFHEQYF	TGTGCCAGCTCACCGGTTGGCAGATTCTTCCACGAGCAGTACTTC
TRBV14	few	-	TRBJ2-4	CASSQAQNIQYF	TGTGCCAGCAGCCAAGCACAAAACATTCAGTACTTC
TRBV30	many	-	TRBJ2-3	CAWTSRQGDTDTQYF	TGTGCCTGGACCTCAAGGCAGGGAGACACAGATACGCAGTATTTT
TRBV11-2	many	-	TRBJ2-3	CASSLVRADTQYF	TGTGCCAGCAGCTTAGTTCGGGCAGATACGCAGTATTTT
TRBV27	few	TRBD1	TRBJ2-5	CASSFRQGKETQYF	TGTGCCAGCAGTTTCAGACAGGGAAAAGAGACCCAGTACTTC
TRBV2	few	-	TRBJ2-3	CASSVGRDTQYF	TGTGCCAGCAGTGTGGGGAGGGATACGCAGTATTTT
TRBV7-9	-	-	TRBJ2-3	CASSLLTSITDTQYF	TGTGCCAGCAGCTTACTGACTAGTATCACAGATACGCAGTATTTT